This T cell receptor beta chain emerged from a study of PD-1 blockade in classical Hodgkin lymphoma. Study-wide results and limits: Anyone who began nivolumab under 1 year after ASCT was excluded. Baseline diversity was lower in partial responders and progressors than complete responders.

Clones were sequenced by immunoSEQ multiplex PCR, and TCRdb holds only the in-frame ones, with some missing. The sample yields 20,000 to 30,000 clones, about 83% seen once. On this clone itself: The target antigen is unknown.

Brentuximab vedotin exposure varied among the patients, all of whom had relapsed after autologous stem cell transplantation. Complete response, partial response or progressive disease constituted the best response categories observed. Trimming at V came to 3 bases and at J to 1 base, leaving 12 bases not matched to a gene. Germline V gene data show CDR1 as KGHSH and CDR2 as LQKENI. This CDR3 region has 17 residues. The source is a human donor with classical Hodgkin lymphoma. The sample was peripheral blood mononuclear cells (PBMCs), taken before the second cycle of nivolumab. The V call is TRBV18, the J call TRBJ2-7; 7 bases align to TRBD2. The CDR3 DNA sequence: TGTGCCAGCTCACCCTTACTGGGAGGGTCAGGATCCTACGAGCAGTACTTC. This translates into CASSPLLGGSGSYEQYF.